This T cell receptor (beta chain) was captured in a study of OX40 agonist ivuxolimab in advanced cancers. Study in general: Earlier treatment with anti-PD-1, anti-PD-L1 or anti-CTLA-4 was permitted, and under 50% had received some. Findings and limits, study-wide: Expansion of clones was among the lowest in partial responders at 0.1-3.0 mg/kg.

Autoimmune disease history or systemic immunosuppression excluded patients. Blood got drawn at baseline, again on cycle 4 day 1, and then on cycle 7 day 1. This clone was recorded a few times. Its target is unknown. The CDR3 loop spans 14 amino acids. Losses at the gene ends were 7 bases for V and 7 bases for J; bases not matched to a gene: 9. Germline loops: CDR1 SGHTA, CDR2 FQGTGA. The protocol was immunoSEQ multiplex PCR, while the TCRdb copy is restricted to in-frame clones and leaves out a portion. The data contain about 98,000 clones, about 88% of them seen just once; the ten biggest clones take up about 0.8%.

This TCR derives from an adult with an advanced solid tumor such as melanoma, head and neck, liver or kidney cancer. The specimen comprised CD4+ or CD8+ T cells sorted from blood, sampled in a trial of the OX40 agonist ivuxolimab. The chain has TRBV7-3 and TRBJ1-2; 10 nucleotides match TRBD1. In DNA, the CDR3 is TGTGCCAGCATCCCGGGACAGGGGCGAGGTGGCTACACCTTC. Its protein is CASIPGQGRGGYTF.